Listed below are T cell receptor beta chains from one sample, sequenced in a study of OX40 agonist ivuxolimab in advanced cancers. Generated by immunoSEQ multiplex PCR, the TCRdb table keeps only in-frame clones and is missing some. Of around 100,000 clones in the sample, 89% were seen once. The sequencing here drew on CD4+ or CD8+ T cells sorted from blood, taken in a trial of the OX40 agonist ivuxolimab. The receptors originated from an adult with an advanced solid tumor such as melanoma, head and neck, liver or kidney cancer. The CDR3 runs from the conserved cysteine through the conserved F or W. Fields, in order: J gene, clone size, D gene, V gene, CDR3 DNA, CDR3 protein. D genes are given only for firm matches. Clone size is stated in some rows and not others, as once, few, many or a class when expanded.

TRBJ1-1 | - | - | TRBV7-7 | TGTGCCAGCAGGGGGAACACTGAAGCTTTCTTT | CASRGNTEAFF
TRBJ2-1 | - | TRBD2 | TRBV19 | TGTGCCAGCTCCCCCTGGGTCGGGGGGGCGGGTCTAGAGCAGTTCTTC | CASSPWVGGAGLEQFF
TRBJ2-1 | - | TRBD1 | TRBV9 | TGTGCCAGCAGCGTACCGGGACAGGGTAATGAGCAGTTCTTC | CASSVPGQGNEQFF
TRBJ1-1 | - | - | TRBV28 | TGTGCCAGCAGTTTACCGGAGGGGAGTGGGGCCAGGGCTTTCTTT | CASSLPEGSGARAFF
TRBJ1-1 | - | - | TRBV9 | TGTGCCAGCAGCGTAGTCCCGACTGGGACTGAAGCTTTCTTT | CASSVVPTGTEAFF
TRBJ2-6 | - | TRBD1 | TRBV30 | TGTGCCTCCGGGACAGGGTACTCTGGGGCCAACGTCCTGACTTTC | CASGTGYSGANVLTF
TRBJ2-5 | - | TRBD1 | TRBV29-1 | TGCAGTGCTAATGGACAGGGGGCTGTACAGACCCAGTACTTC | CSANGQGAVQTQYF
TRBJ1-4 | - | - | TRBV11-2 | TGTGCCAGCAGCGTCCGGGCCGAGGGTGAAAAACTGTTTTTT | CASSVRAEGEKLFF
TRBJ2-1 | - | - | TRBV9 | TGTGCCAGCAGCGTAGGGGCACAGGGTGGGGGTGAGCAGTTCTTC | CASSVGAQGGGEQFF
TRBJ1-5 | - | - | TRBV30 | TGTGCCTGGAGCGGATTGGGAACTAGCAATCAGCCCCAGCATTTT | CAWSGLGTSNQPQHF
TRBJ1-5 | - | - | TRBV19 | TGTGCCAGTAGTAACCCCGACAGCAATCAGCCCCAGCATTTT | CASSNPDSNQPQHF
TRBJ1-4 | - | TRBD1 | TRBV5-4 | TGTGCCAGCAGCGTCGGGACAGGCGAAAAACTGTTTTTT | CASSVGTGEKLFF
TRBJ2-7 | - | TRBD1 | TRBV19 | TGTGCCAGTAGAAGGACAGGGGGATCCTACGAGCAGTACTTC | CASRRTGGSYEQYF
TRBJ2-5 | - | - | TRBV6-5 | TGTGCCAGCAGTTACTCATGGGGATCGGAGACCCAGTACTTC | CASSYSWGSETQYF
TRBJ1-2 | - | TRBD1 | TRBV15 | TGTGCCACCAGCAGAGAAGGGGACAGGGGAAGGGGTGGCTACACCTTC | CATSREGDRGRGGYTF
TRBJ1-5 | - | - | TRBV6-1 | TGTGCCAGCAGTGAAGCAAGGAGGACCAGCAATCAGCCCCAGCATTTT | CASSEARRTSNQPQHF
TRBJ2-4 | - | - | TRBV7-9 | TGTGCCAGCAGCTCCGCAAGGAGTGATCTAGCCAAAAACATTCAGTACTTC | CASSSARSDLAKNIQYF
TRBJ2-7 | - | - | TRBV28 | TGTGCCAGCAGTCTGACAGGACAGAGTTACGAGCAGTACTTC | CASSLTGQSYEQYF
TRBJ2-3 | - | TRBD2 | TRBV2 | TGTGCCAGCAGTGAGCGGCTAGCGGGAGGATCCACAGATACGCAGTATTTT | CASSERLAGGSTDTQYF
TRBJ1-4 | - | TRBD1 | TRBV6-1 | TGTGCCAGCAGTGTGGCCGGGACAGTAAGGGAAAAACTGTTTTTT | CASSVAGTVREKLFF
TRBJ2-1 | - | TRBD1 | TRBV27 | TGTGCCAGCAGTTGGACAGGGGTTAAGTCTGAGCAGTTCTTC | CASSWTGVKSEQFF
TRBJ2-7 | - | TRBD1 | TRBV5-1 | TGCGCCAGCAGCTTCGTCCCAGGGGGAACCTACGAGCAGTACTTC | CASSFVPGGTYEQYF
TRBJ2-7 | - | - | TRBV6-5 | TGTGCCAGCGCGGAGGCGCGGAGGGTATCCTACGAGCAGTACTTC | CASAEARRVSYEQYF
TRBJ2-2 | - | TRBD1 | TRBV7-8 | TGTGCCAGCAGCAACGGACAGGGCAAAAGGACCGGGGAGCTGTTTTTT | CASSNGQGKRTGELFF
TRBJ2-5 | once | TRBD2 | TRBV30 | TGTGCCTGGAGTGTGCCTAGCGGCCAAGAGACCCAGTACTTC | CAWSVPSGQETQYF
TRBJ2-7 | - | - | TRBV21-1 | TGTGCCAGCAGAAGGCCCCGGGACACCAACTACGAGCAGTACTTC | CASRRPRDTNYEQYF
TRBJ2-7 | - | TRBD1 | TRBV27 | TGTGCCAGCTCCGACCCCCCGGGACAGATCTACGAGCAGTACTTC | CASSDPPGQIYEQYF
TRBJ1-2 | - | - | TRBV6-1 | TGTGCCAGCAGTGAAGACTATGGCTACACCTTC | CASSEDYGYTF
TRBJ2-3 | - | - | TRBV15 | TGTGCCACTGCCGGCGGGACGGACACAGATACGCAGTATTTT | CATAGGTDTDTQYF
TRBJ2-3 | - | - | TRBV7-6 | TGTGCCAGCAGCTTAAGGGCAGATACGCAGTATTTT | CASSLRADTQYF
TRBJ2-5 | - | - | TRBV30 | TGTGCCTGGAGTGTACGGGTATCAGGAGAGACCCAGTACTTC | CAWSVRVSGETQYF